The sample holds one count of the clone carrying this T cell receptor (beta chain). Its antigen is undetermined. Germline V gene sequence: CDR1 SGHTA, CDR2 FQGNSA. With 5 bases removed from V and 2 bases from J, the gap between germline ends came to 15 bases. The CDR3 spans 15 residues. Each patient relapsed following autologous stem cell transplantation, and prior brentuximab vedotin exposure differed. Each best response was a complete response, a partial response or progressive disease. The sample belongs to a study of PD-1 blockade in classical Hodgkin lymphoma. The protocol was immunoSEQ multiplex PCR, while the TCRdb copy is restricted to in-frame clones and leaves out a portion. This table holds tens of thousands of clones, 78% found once. Findings and caveats of the study: Prior to therapy, complete responders displayed diversity much like that of newly diagnosed patients.

This TCR was recovered from a human donor with classical Hodgkin lymphoma. This specimen consisted of peripheral blood mononuclear cells (PBMCs), obtained at baseline. This rearrangement joins TRBV7-2 to TRBJ2-5; TRBD2 might be the D (5 bases). CDR3 sequence: CASSPFPRGQETQYF. DNA of the CDR3: TGTGCCAGCAGCCCCTTCCCCCGGGGACAAGAGACCCAGTACTTC.